Following are 27 T cell receptor beta chains from one sample sequenced in a study of T cells in Graves' hyperthyroidism and ophthalmopathy. TCR beta CDR3 region amplification was performed from RNA transcripts. First-round RT-PCR with HTBI primers amplified the TCR CDR3 region. TCRdb fed the multiplex PCR reads into MiXCR, producing one record per CDR3 protein. The sample records about 520,000 distinct CDR3 sequences, roughly a quarter being singletons. Sequencing input: blood. Receptors originate from a woman aged 25 to 39 with Graves' ophthalmopathy.

This clonotype was detected many times. The rearrangement uses TRBV4-3 and TRBJ2-2; D unclear. V lost 2 bases and J lost 4, with 2 bases in between. This CDR3 has 12 amino acids. Germline V gives CDR1 LGHNA, CDR2 YSLEER. The CDR3 region has the DNA TGCGCCAGCAGCCAACGCACCGGGGAGCTGTTTTTT. This translates into CASSQRTGELFF.

In its sample, this clonotype was seen many times. The V and J genes are TRBV2 and TRBJ2-5, with TRBD1 as a possible D gene (7 bases). V was trimmed by 6 bases and J by 4 bases, leaving 18 bases between them. The CDR3 has 15 residues. The germline V gene has CDR1 SNHLY and CDR2 FYNNEI. The CDR3 spells CASRTGDRSGETQYF. CDR3 nucleotides: TGTGCCAGCAGGACGGGGGACAGAAGCGGAGAGACCCAGTACTTC.

This clonotype showed up many times. The chain has TRBV29-1 and TRBJ2-5; 7 positions match TRBD2. The CDR3 is made up of 13 amino acids. The germline V gene has CDR1 SQVTM and CDR2 ANQGSEA. V was pared by 3 bases and J by 4 bases, with 5 bases of the junction left unmatched. The DNA for the CDR3 is TGCAGCGTTGATATCCCGGGGGGAGAGACCCAGTACTTC. This sequence encodes CSVDIPGGETQYF.

This chain connects TRBV29-1 to TRBJ1-1, with D possibly being TRBD1 (5 bases). Germline assignment: CDR1 SQVTM and CDR2 ANQGSEA. Trimming took 4 bases from V and 0 from J, leaving 15 bases between them. The CDR3 totals 15 residues. In nucleotides, the CDR3 is TGCAGCGTTGCTTTCGGGGGGACCATGAACACTGAAGCTTTCTTT. Translated, it gives CSVAFGGTMNTEAFF.

This clonotype was seen a single time. At one end, the junction sequence differs from germline, possibly due to a read error. The chain links TRBV6-1 to TRBJ1-3; possibly TRBD1 for D (6 bases). Germline loops: CDR1 MNHNS, CDR2 SASEGT. The CDR3 runs 15 residues. CDR3 sequence: CASKKQGSGGNAIYF. The CDR3 nucleotides are TGTGCCAGCAAAAAACAGGGATCCGGAGGAAACGCCATATATTTT.

This clonotype was picked up a small number of times. The rearrangement links TRBV27 to TRBJ1-1, with TRBD1 as a possible D gene (6 bases). CDR3 length: 15 amino acids. Trimming took 2 bases from V and 0 from J, leaving 10 bases between them. In germline, CDR1 is MNHEY, CDR2 SMNVEV (reference sequence). The CDR3 sequence is CASSLKGDMNTEAFF. DNA for the CDR3: TGTGCCAGCAGTTTAAAGGGGGACATGAACACTGAAGCTTTCTTT.

V and J are TRBV11-2 and TRBJ1-1; TRBD1 aligns across 7 bases. Germline V lookup: CDR1 SGHAT, CDR2 FQNNGV. The CDR3 covers 14 residues. After removal of 4 bases from V and 6 bases from J, the junction contained 8 bases not matched to a gene. The CDR3 sequence is CASSYRGPSAEAFF. The CDR3 DNA reads TGTGCCAGCAGCTATAGGGGGCCCTCCGCTGAAGCTTTCTTT.

This clonotype has at least ten counts. The chain employs TRBV5-1 and TRBJ2-7; TRBD1 agrees at 8 bases. V dropped 0 bases and J dropped 2; count of bases not matched to a gene: 1. Germline V CDR1 and CDR2: SGHRS, YFSETQ. The CDR3 covers 14 residues. CDR3 in DNA: TGCGCCAGCAGCTTGGGGACAGGGACCTACGAGCAGTACTTC. This encodes CASSLGTGTYEQYF. Drawing the rest from reference TRBV5-1 and TRBJ2-7, the complete variable domain is KAGVTQTPRYLIKTRGQQVTLSCSPISGHRSVSWYQQTPGQGLQFLFEYFSETQRNKGNFPGRFSGRQFSNSRSEMNVSTLELGDSALYLCASSLGTGTYEQYFGPGTRLTVT.

The table lists this clonotype with a count of one. The rearrangement joins TRBV7-2 to TRBJ2-5; unclear D gene. The germline V gene encodes CDR1 SGHTA and CDR2 FQGNSA. This CDR3 has 14 residues. With 2 bases removed from V and 5 bases from J, the gap between germline ends came to 12 bases. The CDR3 sequence is CASSLSRTTETQYF. CDR3 coding DNA: TGTGCCAGCAGCTTATCGAGGACCACCGAGACCCAGTACTTC.

The CDR3 bases are TGCAGTGCTAGACGGGGACTAGCGGGAGGGGAAGAGACCCAGTACTTC. It codes for CSARRGLAGGEETQYF. The V and J genes are TRBV20-1 and TRBJ2-5; 16 bases are a match to TRBD2. This CDR3 is 16 amino acids long. The germline V gene has CDR1 DFQATT and CDR2 SNEGSKA (reference sequence). The trim removed 2 bases at V and 3 bases at J, leaving 3 bases unmatched.

This clonotype was seen at least ten times. CDR3 sequence: CASKAGVTEAFF. CDR3 in DNA: TGTGCCAGCAAGGCAGGGGTCACTGAAGCTTTCTTT. The chain recombines TRBV19 with TRBJ1-1, with D perhaps TRBD1 (6 bases). Germline loops: CDR1 LNHDA, CDR2 SQIVND (reference sequence). V was shortened by 9 bases and J by 4 bases, with 12 bases between the two germline ends. The CDR3 runs to 12 residues.

In the case of this clonotype: With a much larger clone just one base away, this may be a read error. This likely comes from a read error, as the CDR3 has no conserved phenylalanine or tryptophan at its end. The CDR3 DNA is TGTGCCAGCAGCTTGTTGACTAGCGGGGGGACCGGGGAGCTGTTTGTT. This codes for CASSLLTSGGTGELFV. This chain links TRBV11-2 with TRBJ2-2, with TRBD2 matching over 13 bases. Losses at the gene ends were 3 bases for V and 5 bases for J; bases not matched to a gene: 3. Per germline, CDR1 SGHAT and CDR2 FQNNGV. The CDR3 runs 16 residues.

This clonotype has ten or more counts. This sequence joins TRBV19 and TRBJ1-1, with D possibly matching TRBD1 (5 bases). The CDR3 consists of 16 residues. V gave up 6 bases and J gave up 1 base, with 18 bases separating them. Germline V gene data show CDR1 as LNHDA and CDR2 as SQIVND (reference sequence). In nucleotides, the CDR3 is TGTGCCAGTAGCCACCTTTATGAAACAGGGAACACTGAAGCTTTCTTT. Residues: CASSHLYETGNTEAFF.

The CDR3 coding sequence is TGCAGCGCAAAGACAGGGGGCGGTAACTATGGCTACACCTTC. This sequence encodes CSAKTGGGNYGYTF. This chain joins TRBV29-1 and TRBJ1-2; 10 bases line up with TRBD1. Germline V gene sequence: CDR1 SQVTM, CDR2 ANQGSEA. With V trimmed by 7 bases and J by 1 base, 6 bases remained unmatched. The CDR3 runs 14 residues.

This clonotype has ten or more counts. CDR3 loop: CASRGSPQETQYF. The CDR3 nucleotides are TGTGCCAGCCGAGGGTCTCCCCAAGAGACCCAGTACTTC. This sequence joins TRBV6-5 and TRBJ2-5; D possibly corresponds to TRBD2 (5 bases). Germline CDR1 and CDR2: MNHEY and SVGAGI. This CDR3 is 13 amino acids long. Trimming removed 8 bases at V and 1 base at J, with 11 bases between.

This clonotype was found many times. This sequence joins TRBV6-5 and TRBJ1-2, with D maybe TRBD1 (5 bases). In germline, CDR1 is MNHEY, CDR2 SVGAGI. CDR3 length equals 13 residues. V lost 4 bases and J 5 bases, leaving 11 bases between the germline ends. CDR3 loop: CASSSGTSYGYTF. CDR3 nucleotide sequence: TGTGCCAGCAGTTCCGGGACTTCATATGGCTACACCTTC.

CDR3 in amino acids: CAIRKGQGLVEQYF. In DNA, the CDR3 is TGTGCCATCAGGAAAGGACAGGGGTTGGTCGAGCAGTACTTC. The chain has TRBV10-3 and TRBJ2-7; the match to TRBD1 covers 9 bases. V was pared by 6 bases and J by 6 bases, with 9 bases of the junction left unmatched. Germline-derived CDR1 and CDR2 are ENHRY and SYGVKD. This CDR3 has 14 residues.

This clonotype was detected many times. V is TRBV12-3 or TRBV12-4 and J is TRBJ1-1; TRBD1 matches 8 bases. The CDR3 spans 14 residues. V dropped 5 bases and J dropped 7; count of bases not matched to a gene: 9. CDR3 in amino acids: CASSRPGGFNEAFF. The DNA of the CDR3 is TGTGCCAGCAGTCGGCCAGGGGGCTTTAATGAAGCTTTCTTT.

The CDR3 DNA is TGCAGTGCTAGTCTTCGCTCCTCTGGAAACACCATATATTTT. The encoded protein is CSASLRSSGNTIYF. The genes are TRBV20-1 and TRBJ1-3; unclear D gene. Per the germline V gene, CDR1 is DFQATT and CDR2 is SNEGSKA (reference sequence). The CDR3 covers 14 residues. V shed 3 bases and J shed 0 bases, with 9 bases lying between them.

This clonotype was counted at least ten times. V gene TRBV27 combines with J gene TRBJ1-1, with TRBD1 matching 8 bases. Losses at the gene ends were 3 bases for V and 4 bases for J; bases not matched to a gene: 4. The germline CDR1 and CDR2 sequences are MNHEY and SMNVEV (reference sequence). The CDR3 is made up of 14 amino acids. CDR3 protein: CASSLSDRATEAFF. The CDR3 nucleotides are TGTGCCAGCAGTTTGTCGGACAGGGCCACTGAAGCTTTCTTT.

The chain has TRBV10-3 and TRBJ2-7; TRBD1 matches at 7 bases. CDR3 size: 15 residues. Trimming at V came to 10 bases and at J to 3 bases, leaving 15 bases not matched to a gene. Germline CDR1 reads ENHRY; CDR2 reads SYGVKD. The CDR3 DNA reads TGTGCCACCAGCCGGGAACGGGACAGTGTCTACGAGCAGTACTTC. This translates into CATSRERDSVYEQYF.

This clonotype was picked up many times. The chain joins TRBV6-5 to TRBJ1-1, with D hard to call. The CDR3 runs 12 residues. V lost 0 bases and J lost 6, with 5 bases in between. CDR1 is MNHEY, CDR2 SVGAGI, per germline. The CDR3 bases are TGTGCCAGCAGTTACTCGGTAGCTGAAGCTTTCTTT. Its protein is CASSYSVAEAFF.

This clonotype has at least ten counts. The rearrangement uses TRBV12-3 or TRBV12-4 and TRBJ2-7; TRBD2 matches 13 bases. V dropped 5 bases and J dropped 4; count of bases not matched to a gene: 8. The CDR3 totals 16 residues. CDR3 DNA: TGTGCCAGCAGTGGGACTAGCGGGGTGAGCCCTTACGAGCAGTACTTC. Its translation is CASSGTSGVSPYEQYF.

This clonotype was counted many times. The chain combines TRBV6-1 with TRBJ1-1; D call uncertain. Per germline, CDR1 MNHNS and CDR2 SASEGT. Trimming took off 7 bases at V and 1 base at J, with 19 bases between the two ends. CDR3 length equals 16 residues. The CDR3 loop is CASTPFGGYSNTEAFF. In DNA form, the CDR3 reads TGTGCCAGCACCCCGTTTGGAGGATACTCGAACACTGAAGCTTTCTTT.

The chain combines TRBV28 with TRBJ2-2; D possibly corresponds to TRBD1 (5 bases). This CDR3 spans 16 amino acids. V was cut by 5 bases and J by 0 bases, with 13 bases left in between. Germline V gene data show CDR1 as MDHEN and CDR2 as SYDVKM. The CDR3 coding sequence is TGTGCCAGCAGTACCGTTGGGGCAACGAACACCGGGGAGCTGTTTTTT. It specifies CASSTVGATNTGELFF.

J is TRBJ2-7 and V is TRBV7-3; no firm D call. Trimming removed 2 bases at V and 3 bases at J, with 8 bases between. The CDR3 is 13 amino acids. The germline CDR1 and CDR2 sequences are SGHTA and FQGTGA. CDR3 sequence: CASSLLGNYEQYF. The DNA of the CDR3 is TGTGCCAGCAGCTTATTGGGGAACTACGAGCAGTACTTC. Complete variable domain (other parts from reference TRBV7-3 and TRBJ2-7): GAGVSQTPSNKVTEKGKYVELRCDPISGHTALYWYRQSLGQGPEFLIYFQGTGAADDSGLPNDRFFAVRPEGSVSTLKIQRTERGDSAVYLCASSLLGNYEQYFGPGTRLTVT.

The chain employs TRBV2 and TRBJ2-7; D might be TRBD1 (6 bases). CDR1 SNHLY and CDR2 FYNNEI come from the germline V gene. The CDR3 totals 14 residues. V lost 4 bases and J 2 bases, leaving 12 bases between the germline ends. The chain's CDR3 is CASSVSGVTYEQYF. In nucleotides, the CDR3 is TGTGCCAGCAGTGTTTCAGGGGTAACCTACGAGCAGTACTTC. Filled out from reference TRBV2 and TRBJ2-7, the complete variable domain reads EPEVTQTPSHQVTQMGQEVILRCVPISNHLYFYWYRQILGQKVEFLVSFYNNEISEKSEIFDDQFSVERPDGSNFTLKIRSTKLEDSAMYFCASSVSGVTYEQYFGPGTRLTVT.